This TCR beta chain was obtained from a study of blood T cell repertoires in COVID-19. The CDR3 runs 15 residues. The ends lost 3 bases at V and 3 bases at J; junction bases unmatched: 5. CDR1 and CDR2 from the germline V gene are MDHEN and SYDVKM. Per the original data handling: Amplified reference gene primers provided the basis for estimating nucleated cell counts. The table came from immunoSEQ multiplex PCR; TCRdb's copy has only in-frame clones and leaves some out. The V and J calls and clone size were taken over from that table, and D and trimming were inferred from the DNA. The top ten clones hold around 1.5% of a sample with 59,000 or so clones, around 90% of them seen once.

The sequencing input was peripheral blood. V and J are TRBV28 and TRBJ2-1, with 7 bases aligning to TRBD2. The TCR sequence derives from a human donor in a cohort sampled during active COVID-19. In nucleotides, the CDR3 is TGTGCCAGCAGTTTCACGGGAGGCGTCTACAATGAGCAGTTCTTC. Amino acids: CASSFTGGVYNEQFF.